The clone carrying this T cell receptor (beta chain) was detected many times. This record belongs to a study of T cells in Graves' hyperthyroidism and ophthalmopathy. This CDR3 region has 12 residues. V shed 2 bases and J shed 8 bases, with 9 bases lying between them. CDR1 and CDR2 from the germline V gene are SGHNT and YENEEA. RNA transcripts yielded amplified TCR beta CDR3 regions. During a first-round RT-PCR of the TCR CDR3, the HTBI primer set was used. TCRdb fed the multiplex PCR reads into MiXCR, producing one record per CDR3 protein. The sample includes 480,000 or so distinct CDR3 sequences, roughly an eighth of them seen just once. Stable Graves' hyperthyroidism meant no ophthalmopathy progression within 18 months.

J is TRBJ1-1 and V is TRBV11-3; D ambiguous. The sample taken for sequencing was blood. The sequence derives from a woman aged 18 to 35 with Graves' hyperthyroidism. CDR3 sequence (DNA): TGTGCCAGCAGCTTAATGACTGCCGAAGCTTTCTTT. It yields the protein CASSLMTAEAFF.